This T cell receptor (beta chain) was captured by sequencing in a study of blood T cell repertoires in COVID-19. Overall study: The United States, Italy and Spain provided the acute and convalescent COVID-19 samples. In each case, the material was cDNA or gDNA derived from T cells, B-cell-depleted T cells, or PBMCs.

It was during active infection that Seattle patients were enrolled and then longitudinally followed. Source study methods: Amplification of reference gene primers was used by the study to estimate nucleated cell counts. Using immunoSEQ multiplex PCR, the repertoire was profiled, and TCRdb retains in-frame clones only, with some absent. The D gene and trimming were derived from the DNA, and the V and J assignments and clone size from that table. The sample shows approximately 230,000 clones, about 87% of them seen only once. The origin of this receptor is a woman aged 25 to 39 with COVID-19, enrolled during active disease. Sequencing was done on a sample of peripheral blood.

This chain's CDR3 is CASSFLDNPGSTEAFF. The CDR3 DNA reads as TGCGCCAGCAGCTTTTTAGACAACCCCGGGAGCACTGAAGCTTTCTTT. The chain is built from TRBV5-1 and TRBJ1-1; D remains ambiguous. Germline V gene sequence: CDR1 SGHRS, CDR2 YFSETQ. The CDR3 is made up of 16 amino acids. Trimming removed 2 bases from V and 4 bases from J, with 18 bases in between.